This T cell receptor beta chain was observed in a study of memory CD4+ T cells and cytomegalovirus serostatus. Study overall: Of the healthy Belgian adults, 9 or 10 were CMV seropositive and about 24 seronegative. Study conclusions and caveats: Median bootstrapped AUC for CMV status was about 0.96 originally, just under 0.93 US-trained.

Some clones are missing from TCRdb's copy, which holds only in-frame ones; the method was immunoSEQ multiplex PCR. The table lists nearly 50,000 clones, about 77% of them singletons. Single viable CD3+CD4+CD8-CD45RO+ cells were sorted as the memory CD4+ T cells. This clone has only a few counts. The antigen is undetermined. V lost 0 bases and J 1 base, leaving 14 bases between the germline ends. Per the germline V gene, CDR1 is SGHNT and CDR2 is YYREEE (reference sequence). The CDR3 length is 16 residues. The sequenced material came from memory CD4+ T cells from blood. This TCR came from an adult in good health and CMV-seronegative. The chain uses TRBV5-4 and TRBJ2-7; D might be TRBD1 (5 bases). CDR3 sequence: CASSLVMGPSSYEQYF. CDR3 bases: TGTGCCAGCAGCTTGGTTATGGGGCCTTCTTCCTACGAGCAGTACTTC.